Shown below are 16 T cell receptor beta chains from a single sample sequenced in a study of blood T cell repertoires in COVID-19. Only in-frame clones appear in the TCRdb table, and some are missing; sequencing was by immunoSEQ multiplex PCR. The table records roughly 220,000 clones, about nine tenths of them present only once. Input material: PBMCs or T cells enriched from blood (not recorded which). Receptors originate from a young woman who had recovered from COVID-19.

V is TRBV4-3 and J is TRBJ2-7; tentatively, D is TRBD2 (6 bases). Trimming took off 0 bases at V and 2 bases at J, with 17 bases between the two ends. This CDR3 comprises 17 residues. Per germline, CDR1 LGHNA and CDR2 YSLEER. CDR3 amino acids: CASSQEVSDGGAYEQYF. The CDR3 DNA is TGCGCCAGCAGCCAAGAGGTTTCAGACGGAGGGGCCTACGAGCAGTACTTC.

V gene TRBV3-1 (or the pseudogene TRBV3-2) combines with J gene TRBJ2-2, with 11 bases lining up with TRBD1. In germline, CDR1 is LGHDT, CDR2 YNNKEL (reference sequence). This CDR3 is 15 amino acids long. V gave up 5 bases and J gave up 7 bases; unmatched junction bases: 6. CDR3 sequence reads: CASSAGTGGIGELFF. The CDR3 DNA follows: TGTGCCAGCAGCGCGGGGACAGGGGGTATCGGGGAGCTGTTTTTT.

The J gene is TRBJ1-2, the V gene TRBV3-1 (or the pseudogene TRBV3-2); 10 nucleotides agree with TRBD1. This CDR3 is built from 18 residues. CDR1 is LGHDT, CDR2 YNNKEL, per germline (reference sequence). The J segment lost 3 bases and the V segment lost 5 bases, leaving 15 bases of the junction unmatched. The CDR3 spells CASSKSGDRGRRDYGYTF. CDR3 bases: TGTGCCAGCAGCAAATCCGGGGACAGGGGTAGGAGGGACTATGGCTACACCTTC.

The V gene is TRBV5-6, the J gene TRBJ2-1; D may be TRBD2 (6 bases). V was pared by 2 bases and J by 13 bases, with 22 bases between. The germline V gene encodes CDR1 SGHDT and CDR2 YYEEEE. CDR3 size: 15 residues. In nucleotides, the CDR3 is TGTGCCAGCAGCTTACGTGGGGCCCGGGGGTCGAGCCAGTTCTTC. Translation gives CASSLRGARGSSQFF.

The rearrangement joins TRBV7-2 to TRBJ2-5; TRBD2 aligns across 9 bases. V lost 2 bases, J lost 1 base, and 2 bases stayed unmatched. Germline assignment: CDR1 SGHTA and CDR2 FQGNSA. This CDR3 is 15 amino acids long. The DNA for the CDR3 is TGTGCCAGCAGCTTATGGCGGGGGGGCCAAGAGACCCAGTACTTC. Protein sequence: CASSLWRGGQETQYF.

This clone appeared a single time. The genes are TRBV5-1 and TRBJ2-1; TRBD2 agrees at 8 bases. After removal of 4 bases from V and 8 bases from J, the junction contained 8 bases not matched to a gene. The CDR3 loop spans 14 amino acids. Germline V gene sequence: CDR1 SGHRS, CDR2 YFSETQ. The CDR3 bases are TGCGCCAGCAGCCCGTCCGGACTAGCTTATGAGCAGTTCTTC. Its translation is CASSPSGLAYEQFF.

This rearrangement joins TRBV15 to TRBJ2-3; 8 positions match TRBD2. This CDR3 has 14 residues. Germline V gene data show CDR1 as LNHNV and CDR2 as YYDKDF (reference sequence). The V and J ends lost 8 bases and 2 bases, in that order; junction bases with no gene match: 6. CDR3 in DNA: TGTGCCACCGAGCGGGGGCTGTTCACAGATACGCAGTATTTT. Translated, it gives CATERGLFTDTQYF.

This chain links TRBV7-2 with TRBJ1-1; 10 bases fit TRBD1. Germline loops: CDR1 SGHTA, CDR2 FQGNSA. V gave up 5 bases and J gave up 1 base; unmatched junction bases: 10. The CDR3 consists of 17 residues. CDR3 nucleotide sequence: TGTGCCAGCAGCCCCTGGGGGACAGGGGCTGGGAACACTGAAGCTTTCTTT. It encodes CASSPWGTGAGNTEAFF.

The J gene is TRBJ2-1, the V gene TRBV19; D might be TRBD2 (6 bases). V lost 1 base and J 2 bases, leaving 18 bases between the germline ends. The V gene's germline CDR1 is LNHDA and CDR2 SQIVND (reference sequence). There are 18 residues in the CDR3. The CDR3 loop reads CASSIGVGGDITYNEQFF. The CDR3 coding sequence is TGTGCCAGTAGTATAGGAGTCGGCGGGGATATCACCTACAATGAGCAGTTCTTC.

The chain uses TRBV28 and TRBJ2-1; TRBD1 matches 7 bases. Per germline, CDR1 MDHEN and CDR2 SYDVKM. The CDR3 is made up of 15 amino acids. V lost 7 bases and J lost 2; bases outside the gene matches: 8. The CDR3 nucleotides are TGTGCCAGCAAAAACTACAGGGGCACCTACAATGAGCAGTTCTTC. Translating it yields CASKNYRGTYNEQFF.

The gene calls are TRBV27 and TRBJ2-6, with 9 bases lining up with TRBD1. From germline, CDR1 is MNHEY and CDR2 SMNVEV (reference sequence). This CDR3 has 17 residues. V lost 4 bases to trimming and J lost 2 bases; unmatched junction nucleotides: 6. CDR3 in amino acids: CASSSPGQGAGANVLTF. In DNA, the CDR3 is TGTGCCAGCAGTTCCCCGGGACAGGGTGCTGGGGCCAACGTCCTGACTTTC. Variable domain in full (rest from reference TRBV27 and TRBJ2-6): EAQVTQNPRYLITVTGKKLTVTCSQNMNHEYMSWYRQDPGLGLRQIYYSMNVEVTDKGDVPEGYKVSRKEKRNFPLILESPSPNQTSLYFCASSSPGQGAGANVLTFGAGSRLTVL.

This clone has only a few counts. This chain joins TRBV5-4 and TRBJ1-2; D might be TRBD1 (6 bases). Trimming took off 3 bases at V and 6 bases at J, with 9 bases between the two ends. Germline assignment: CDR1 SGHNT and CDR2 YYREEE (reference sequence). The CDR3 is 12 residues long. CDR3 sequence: CASSSDSNGYTF. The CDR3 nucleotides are TGTGCCAGCAGCTCGGACAGTAATGGCTACACCTTC. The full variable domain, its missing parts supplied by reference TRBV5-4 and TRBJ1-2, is ETGVTQSPTHLIKTRGQQVTLRCSSQSGHNTVSWYQQALGQGPQFIFQYYREEENGRGNFPPRFSGLQFPNYSSELNVNALELDDSALYLCASSSDSNGYTFGSGTRLTVV.

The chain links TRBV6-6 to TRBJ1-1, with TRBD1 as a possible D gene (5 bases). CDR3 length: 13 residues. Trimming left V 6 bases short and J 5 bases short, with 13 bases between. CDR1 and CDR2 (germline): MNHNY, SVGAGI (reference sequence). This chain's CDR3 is CASRWGSLTEAFF. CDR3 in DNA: TGTGCCAGCAGATGGGGCTCTTTGACTGAAGCTTTCTTT.

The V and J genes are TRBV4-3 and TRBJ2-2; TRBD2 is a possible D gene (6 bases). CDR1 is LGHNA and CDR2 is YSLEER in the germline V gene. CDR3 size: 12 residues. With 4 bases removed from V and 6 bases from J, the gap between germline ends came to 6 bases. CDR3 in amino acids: CASSRRAGELFF. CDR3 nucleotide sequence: TGCGCCAGCAGCCGGAGGGCCGGGGAGCTGTTTTTT.

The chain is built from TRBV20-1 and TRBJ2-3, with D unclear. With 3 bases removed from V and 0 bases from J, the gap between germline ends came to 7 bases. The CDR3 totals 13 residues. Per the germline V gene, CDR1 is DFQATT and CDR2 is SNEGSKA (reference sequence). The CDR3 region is CSASSGSTDTQYF. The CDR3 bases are TGCAGTGCTAGTTCAGGTAGCACAGATACGCAGTATTTT.

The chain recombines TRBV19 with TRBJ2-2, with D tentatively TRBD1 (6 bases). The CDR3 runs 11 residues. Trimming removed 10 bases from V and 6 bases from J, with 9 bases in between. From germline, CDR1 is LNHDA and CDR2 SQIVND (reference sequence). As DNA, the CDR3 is TGTGCCACCAGGGGAGCCGGGGAGCTGTTTTTT. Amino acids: CATRGAGELFF.